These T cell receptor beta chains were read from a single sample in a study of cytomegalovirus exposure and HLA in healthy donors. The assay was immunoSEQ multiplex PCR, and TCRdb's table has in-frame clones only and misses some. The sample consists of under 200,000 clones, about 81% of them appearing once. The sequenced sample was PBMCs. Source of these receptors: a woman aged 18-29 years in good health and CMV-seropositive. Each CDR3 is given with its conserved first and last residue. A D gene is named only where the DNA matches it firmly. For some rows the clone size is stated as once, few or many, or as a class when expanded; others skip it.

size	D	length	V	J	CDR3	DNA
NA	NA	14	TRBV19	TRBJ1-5	CASRDSRGYQPQHF	TGTGCCAGTAGGGACAGCCGAGGGTATCAGCCCCAGCATTTT
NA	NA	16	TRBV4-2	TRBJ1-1	CASSQEGAEWRTEAFF	TGTGCCAGCAGCCAAGAAGGGGCGGAGTGGCGCACTGAAGCTTTCTTT
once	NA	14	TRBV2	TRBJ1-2	CASSSYRVGYGYTF	TGTGCCAGCAGTAGTTACAGGGTAGGCTATGGCTACACCTTC
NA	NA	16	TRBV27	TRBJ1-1	CASSLFLTPMNTEAFF	TGTGCCAGCAGTTTATTCCTGACACCCATGAACACTGAAGCTTTCTTT
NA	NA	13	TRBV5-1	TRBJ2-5	CASSPQGSETQYF	TGCGCCAGCAGCCCTCAGGGCTCCGAGACCCAGTACTTC
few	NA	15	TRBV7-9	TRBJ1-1	CSSSLGGTSNTEAFF	TGTTCCAGCAGCTTAGGCGGAACCTCGAACACTGAAGCTTTCTTT
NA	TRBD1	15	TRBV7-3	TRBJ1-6	CASSQTWTGNSPLHF	TGTGCCAGCAGTCAGACCTGGACAGGGAATTCACCCCTCCACTTT
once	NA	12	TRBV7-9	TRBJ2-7	CASSLVNFEQYF	TGTGCCAGCAGCTTAGTCAATTTCGAGCAGTACTTC
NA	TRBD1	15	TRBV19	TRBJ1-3	CASTDRDRLGNTIYF	TGTGCCAGTACCGACCGGGACAGGTTAGGAAACACCATATATTTT
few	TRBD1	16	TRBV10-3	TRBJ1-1	CAISDLTGGRGFEAFF	TGTGCCATCAGTGATCTCACAGGGGGGCGGGGATTTGAAGCTTTCTTT
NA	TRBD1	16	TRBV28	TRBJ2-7	CASRRNAGTGTYEQYF	TGTGCCAGTCGACGCAACGCCGGGACAGGGACGTACGAGCAGTACTTC
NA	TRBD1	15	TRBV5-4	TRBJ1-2	CASSFGTGFLDGYTF	TGTGCCAGCAGCTTCGGGACAGGGTTTTTGGATGGCTACACCTTC
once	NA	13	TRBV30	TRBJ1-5	CAWSVQGDQPQHF	TGTGCCTGGAGTGTACAAGGGGATCAGCCCCAGCATTTT
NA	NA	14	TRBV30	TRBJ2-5	CAWSGGQGQETQYF	TGTGCCTGGAGCGGGGGGCAGGGGCAAGAGACCCAGTACTTC
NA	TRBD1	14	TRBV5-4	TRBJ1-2	CASSQDRGNYGYTF	TGTGCCAGCAGCCAGGACAGGGGGAACTATGGCTACACCTTC
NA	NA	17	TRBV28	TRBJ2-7	CASSFGMWGNVTYEQYF	TGTGCCAGCAGTTTCGGGATGTGGGGAAATGTTACTTACGAGCAGTACTTC
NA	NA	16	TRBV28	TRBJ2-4	CASSLGGVLTKNIQYF	TGTGCCAGCAGTTTAGGAGGGGTGTTGACCAAAAACATTCAGTACTTC
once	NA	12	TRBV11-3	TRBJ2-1	CASSRTLGEQFF	TGTGCCAGCAGCCGAACTCTAGGTGAGCAGTTCTTC
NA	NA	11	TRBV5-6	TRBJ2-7	CASSFGGEQYF	TGTGCCAGCAGCTTCGGCGGGGAGCAGTACTTC
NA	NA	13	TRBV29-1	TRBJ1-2	CSVEERGLRGYTF	TGCAGCGTTGAAGAGCGGGGATTGAGGGGCTACACCTTC
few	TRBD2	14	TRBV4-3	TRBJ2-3	CASSQGLATDTQYF	TGCGCCAGCAGCCAAGGACTAGCCACAGATACGCAGTATTTT
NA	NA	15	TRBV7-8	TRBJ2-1	CASSLSFRGNNEQFF	TGTGCCAGCAGCCTTAGTTTTAGAGGCAACAATGAGCAGTTCTTC
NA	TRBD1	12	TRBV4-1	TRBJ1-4	CASKGRGHRLFF	TGCGCCAGCAAGGGCAGGGGGCATAGACTGTTTTTT
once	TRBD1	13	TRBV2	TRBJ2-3	CASSGQGADTQYF	TGTGCCAGCAGTGGACAGGGGGCCGATACGCAGTATTTT
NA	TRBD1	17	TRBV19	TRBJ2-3	CASSSPRQGPRTDTQYF	TGTGCCAGTAGCAGCCCAAGACAGGGGCCCCGCACAGATACGCAGTATTTT
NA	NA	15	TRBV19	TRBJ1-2	CASTRQTTPPYGYTF	TGTGCCAGTACCCGACAGACAACTCCGCCCTATGGCTACACCTTC
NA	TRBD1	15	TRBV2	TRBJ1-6	CASRGDRDTNSPLHF	TGTGCCAGCAGGGGGGACAGGGATACGAATTCACCCCTCCACTTT
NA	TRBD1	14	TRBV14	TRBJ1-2	CASSRGQVEYGYTF	TGTGCCAGCAGCCGAGGACAGGTAGAGTATGGCTACACCTTC
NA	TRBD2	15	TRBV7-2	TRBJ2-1	CASSLYLAGDNEQFF	TGTGCCAGCAGCCTCTACCTAGCGGGGGACAATGAGCAGTTCTTC
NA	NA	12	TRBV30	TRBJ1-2	CAWSVSGRGYTF	TGTGCCTGGAGTGTGTCCGGTCGGGGCTACACCTTC
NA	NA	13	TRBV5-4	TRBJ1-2	CASSVITLGSYTF	TGTGCCAGCAGCGTGATAACCCTGGGCTCTTACACCTTC
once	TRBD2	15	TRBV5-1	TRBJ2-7	CASSQRVSGGYEQYF	TGCGCCAGCTCACAGAGGGTTAGCGGGGGTTACGAGCAGTACTTC
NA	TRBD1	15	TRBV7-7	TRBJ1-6	CASSPETGNNSPLHF	TGTGCCAGCAGCCCGGAGACAGGGAATAATTCACCCCTCCACTTT
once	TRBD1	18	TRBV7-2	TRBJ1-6	CASSLGQGAPSQNSPLHF	TGTGCCAGCAGCCTAGGACAGGGGGCGCCCTCTCAGAATTCACCCCTCCACTTT
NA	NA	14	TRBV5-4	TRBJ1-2	CASSLGGDNYGYTF	TGTGCCAGCAGCTTAGGAGGGGATAACTACGGCTACACCTTC
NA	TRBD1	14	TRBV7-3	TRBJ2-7	CASSRQGGAYEQYF	TGTGCCAGCAGCAGACAGGGGGGAGCCTACGAGCAGTACTTC